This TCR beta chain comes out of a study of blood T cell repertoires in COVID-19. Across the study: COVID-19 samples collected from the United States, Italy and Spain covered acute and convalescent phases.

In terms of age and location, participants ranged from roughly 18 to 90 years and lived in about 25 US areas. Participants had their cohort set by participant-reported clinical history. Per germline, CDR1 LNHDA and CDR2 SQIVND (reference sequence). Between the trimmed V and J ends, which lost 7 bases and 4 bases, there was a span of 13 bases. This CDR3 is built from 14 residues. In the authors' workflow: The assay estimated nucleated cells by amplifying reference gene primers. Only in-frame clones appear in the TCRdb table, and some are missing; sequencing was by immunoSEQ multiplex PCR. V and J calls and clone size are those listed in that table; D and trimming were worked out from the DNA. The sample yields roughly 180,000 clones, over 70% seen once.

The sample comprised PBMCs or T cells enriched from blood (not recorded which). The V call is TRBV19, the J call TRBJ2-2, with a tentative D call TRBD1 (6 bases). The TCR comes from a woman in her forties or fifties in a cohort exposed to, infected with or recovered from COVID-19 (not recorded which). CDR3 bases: TGTGCCAGTAACGGCAGGGGCGGCACCGGGGAGCTGTTTTTT. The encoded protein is CASNGRGGTGELFF.